This TCR beta chain was recovered during a study of cytomegalovirus exposure and HLA in healthy donors (dated by TCRdb to the late 2010s). Study-wide context: An earlier analysis of some 620 of the donors reported around 280 Gb of sequence data and around 120 million unique TCR beta sequences obtained from 150 million to 200 million T cells. About 280 gigabases of sequencing data and approximately 85 million unique TCR sequences were included in an early release covering about 700 HLA-typed donors. Among the approximately 400 genotyped donors, under 90% belonged to the genetic ancestry cluster associated with self-reported Caucasian donors. The aim of the study was to test whether cataloging public T cell receptors could identify signatures of past pathogen exposure. The study used immunosequencing to profile the T cell repertoires of 600 to 850 subjects and linked those repertoires to cytomegalovirus serostatus. A separate validation cohort of approximately 130 different subjects was used in addition to the approximately 640-subject first cohort. The study combined high-throughput TCR immunosequencing, statistical association of individual TCRs with disease status, and machine learning to predict cytomegalovirus infection status. A later analysis re-analyzed previously published TCR beta repertoires from 660 or so donors and added high-resolution HLA genotyping to study TCR occurrence patterns. Rather than using new phenotypic data, the later analysis identified candidate immune exposures from TCR beta sequences and from how often those sequences occurred across donors. An earlier analysis of a few hundred of the donors applied high-throughput TCR beta sequencing to assess whether each TCR beta V gene segment acted as functional or pseudogenic. Donor age, sex, ethnicity and CMV serostatus were compiled alongside the repertoire data. In a later genetic analysis, genome-wide SNP genotypes for about three fifths of the roughly 670 donors were used, and that subset was treated as a discovery cohort. Every repertoire in the discovery cohort had been generated on one and the same sequencing platform. Both class I and class II loci were covered by HLA typing, at four-digit resolution. Typing coverage differed by locus: A, B, C, DRB1 and DQB1 were typed in roughly 620-640 donors, DQA1 in approximately 520, DPA1 in nearly 610, and DPB1 in 450 to 490. About five DR-DQ haplotypes were treated as single units for association and clustering because of strong linkage in the cohort. Across about 380 genotyped donors of the cohort, an average of roughly 250,000 unique TCR beta nucleotide sequences per donor were sequenced, and roughly 20% of those sequences were non-productive.

Preparation of the library involved the immunoSEQ multiplex PCR assay. For the multiplex PCR, a mixture combining 60 forward primers for TCR Vbeta segments and 13 reverse primers for TCR Jbeta segments was used. A multiplex PCR assay on genomic DNA amplified the CDR3 region of rearranged TCR beta genes. The Illumina HiSeq System was used to sequence the amplified TCR beta libraries as 87-base-pair reads. The authors' pipeline ran thus. Across the roughly 700 repertoires, a later analysis counted approximately 75 million unique TCR beta chains, roughly 11 million of which were shared by at least two donors. Raw reads were error-corrected and collapsed into unique sequences by a nearest-neighbor algorithm in which closely related sequences were merged to remove PCR and sequencing errors. V, D and J gene segments were assigned by aligning CDR3 sequences to IMGT reference sequences. For a sequence to be retained, a match of at least six nucleotides to both a V gene segment and a J gene segment was required. A rearrangement counted as productive if the CDR3 had no stop codons and remained in frame with V and J, and every other rearrangement counted as non-productive. CDR3 was defined by IMGT convention, running from the second conserved V-encoded cysteine to the conserved J-encoded phenylalanine. In an earlier analysis of 587 of the donors, sequences lacking an unambiguous match to a single V gene segment were excluded. An earlier analysis of several hundred of the donors classified V segments as functional when productive rearrangements were above 56.7% and as segregating when the standard deviation between donors was above 5%. A statistical classification framework was built to diagnose cytomegalovirus status from the catalog of TCR beta chain sequences. A later analysis assigned V and J genes by comparing TCR nucleotide sequences with IMGT/GENE-DB human TR gene sequences. The TCRdist pipeline was used in a later analysis to assign CDR3 sequences and most-parsimonious VDJ recombination scenarios. In a later analysis, each TCR beta chain was defined by its CDR3 amino acid sequence together with its V-gene family, and reads lacking a unique V-gene family were excluded. To address suspected cross-contamination and a sequencing artifact, a later analysis removed 592 highly shared, low-generation-probability nucleotide sequences. A later analysis calculated a clonal expansion index for each public chain from normalized within-repertoire ranks of inferred template counts. In a later analysis, generation probabilities were computed using a VDJ recombination model fitted to out-of-frame rearrangements, and the results were checked against IGoR. In a later analysis, TCR-TCR, TCR-HLA and TCR-CMV co-occurrence was scored with hypergeometric tests, and a repertoire-size bias correction was applied to TCR pairs. To estimate false discovery rates, a later analysis permuted the HLA or CMV assignments 20 times. In a later analysis, co-occurring TCRs were grouped using DBSCAN, with TCRdist sequence similarity added in when clustering inside HLA-allele-positive subsets. Co-occurrence clustering excluded repertoires with fewer than 30,000 or more than 120,000 public chains, plus five with anomalous nucleotide sharing. The table comes from immuneACCESS by way of TCRdb, which keeps in-frame sequences with V and J called. Part of the clones is missing from these tables; in studies checked, under half for an unresolved V gene and the rest for unknown reasons. The DNA gave D and trimming, while V, J and clone size come from that table. Here the sample has some 150,000 clones; approximately 80% occur a single time. The ten largest clones capture roughly 0.69% of the sample.

Concerning this clone: What antigen it recognizes has not been identified. No much larger clonotype is one base removed from it; base qualities were not supplied.

The cohort consisted of 650 to 850 healthy bone marrow donors. At the time of sampling, every cohort member was nominally healthy, though immune exposures that went unrecorded were likely present. The donor tested CMV seronegative and was one of the 352 seronegative cohort members. Every donor gave a peripheral blood sample, and the peripheral blood mononuclear cells from that sample were used for TCR beta sequencing. The Qiagen DNeasy Blood Extraction Kit was used to extract genomic DNA from the blood cell samples. CDR1 and CDR2 are drawn from the germline V gene: MGHRA, YSYEKL. The CDR3 starts with the cysteine, ends with the phenylalanine, and has 13 residues. The sequence is cut down to CDR3 DNA, 39 bases in frame from base 1. V was cut back by 4 bases and J by 3 bases, leaving a gap of 8 bases between them. What the study reported, not specific to this receptor: The cohort was sequenced for TCR beta chains only, and without alpha or paired-chain data the features that could be detected were limited. The only immune exposure information available for the cohort was CMV serostatus. In a later analysis, the rate of TCR association differed among HLA loci, with DRB1 alleles having the most associated TCRs and HLA-C alleles having the fewest. Because the 87-base-pair reads could not distinguish some IMGT-functional V segments, including TRBV6-2 and TRBV6-3, those segments were excluded. In an earlier analysis of fewer than 700 of the donors, most TCR beta V segments appeared in productive rearrangements about 90% or about 30% of the time, broadly matching IMGT annotations. V-gene and J-gene trimming of TCR beta chains was associated with a missense DCLRE1C variant in a later genetic analysis, and the association was replicated in an independent cohort. The authors suggested that the approach could potentially be generalized to other disease states and immunological phenotypes. Specific HLA alleles were associated with 15,000 to 20,000 TCR beta sequences at a false discovery rate of 0.05 in a later analysis. A later analysis found that most CMV-associated TCR beta chains appeared HLA-restricted, with HLA associations seemingly driven largely by CMV exposure. In a later analysis, HLA-associated TCR beta chains were found to be more clonally expanded and to have lower generation probabilities than equally common non-associated chains. The sequencing pipeline was judged likely to have produced a cluster of highly shared sequence variants as a technical artifact. Most TCR sequences were observed very rarely across donors, whereas some public TCRs were present in many individuals. In vitro tests confirmed that a few of the cytomegalovirus-associated TCR beta chains recognize cytomegalovirus antigens. Presence/absence analyses assumed roughly uniform sequencing depth across donors, an assumption that may not hold. The classifier was reported to diagnose cytomegalovirus status with high specificity and sensitivity in both the original cohort and the validation cohort. The earlier analysis of approximately 540 of the donors excluded some 15 rarely observed V segments, including chromosome 9 orphons, because counts were too low. The study gave a list of 150 to 200 TCR beta chains associated with cytomegalovirus. Linkage disequilibrium might explain the correlated functional status among segregating V segments, but an unknown experimental factor could not be ruled out. A further reported finding was that TCR beta sequences accurately predicted the HLA-A and HLA-B alleles for most subjects in the first cohort. A later genetic analysis reported fewer N-insertions in productive TCRs among donors in an Asian-associated ancestry cluster than the approximately 700-donor mean. Because HLA typing was missing for some donors at each locus, association tests included only the typed subset. Assigning TCR associations to individual alleles was difficult when HLA alleles, especially DR and DQ, strongly co-occurred. Several of the top co-occurrence clusters appeared to be linked to parvovirus B19, influenza, CMV and Epstein-Barr virus, according to a later analysis.

The chain couples TRBV4-1 to TRBJ2-3, with the D gene not clear enough to name. This receptor was taken from a woman between 18 and 29 years old in good health and CMV-seronegative. The sequenced material came from PBMCs. This receptor carries the CDR3 CASSPKPTDTQYF. The nucleotide sequence reads TGCGCCAGCAGCCCTAAACCGACAGATACGCAGTATTTT.